Below, 8 T cell receptor beta chains from the same sample are listed, as sequenced in a study of T cell changes during pregnancy in multiple sclerosis. Here immunoSEQ multiplex PCR was the method, and the copy in TCRdb shows in-frame clones only, minus some. In the table there are 93,000 or so clones, 75% to 95% of which are singletons. The sequencing used peripheral blood, collected before pregnancy. The receptors stem from a female donor with multiple sclerosis, enrolled in a pregnancy study.

The J gene is TRBJ2-3, the V gene TRBV15; 8 bases map to TRBD2. Germline V CDR1 and CDR2: LNHNV, YYDKDF (reference sequence). The CDR3 consists of 15 residues. Trimming at V came to 11 bases and at J to 4 bases, leaving 14 bases not matched to a gene. The CDR3 nucleotides read TGTGCCCTCCGAAGAGGCGGGGGGCGGGCAGATACGCAGTATTTT. It yields the protein CALRRGGGRADTQYF.

This clone came up a few times. The DNA of the CDR3 is TGTGCCAGCAGCCAGGTTACAGGCTACGAGAATGGCTACACCTTC. Its protein is CASSQVTGYENGYTF. The rearrangement uses TRBV14 and TRBJ1-2, with D perhaps TRBD1 (5 bases). This CDR3 comprises 15 residues. V was pared by 3 bases and J by 6 bases, with 17 bases between. Germline CDR1 reads SGHDN; CDR2 reads FVKESK.

This clone was recorded once. V gene TRBV4-2 combines with J gene TRBJ2-3; 11 bases match TRBD2. From germline, CDR1 is LGHNA and CDR2 YNFKEQ. V was clipped by 7 bases and J by 0 bases; unmatched bases: 12. The CDR3 totals 18 residues. CDR3 nucleotide sequence: TGTGCCAGCACCTTTAGCGGGGGGGGAGATTCTAGCACAGATACGCAGTATTTT. This sequence encodes CASTFSGGGDSSTDTQYF.

The chain couples TRBV27 to TRBJ2-7; tentatively, D is TRBD1 (6 bases). The germline CDR1 and CDR2 sequences are MNHEY and SMNVEV (reference sequence). The CDR3 totals 14 residues. Trimming stripped 5 bases from V and 4 bases from J, with 15 bases between. CDR3 DNA: TGTGCCAGCAGTCCAGATGGACAGCCGTACGAGCAGTACTTC. Translated, it gives CASSPDGQPYEQYF.

The chain has TRBV5-5 and TRBJ2-2; D is ambiguous. Germline CDR1 SGHKS, CDR2 YYEKEE (reference sequence). This CDR3 contains 15 residues. V was trimmed by 2 bases and J by 3 bases, leaving 11 bases between them. CDR3 nucleotides: TGTGCCAGCAGCTTTGGGTCCGCGGACACCGGGGAGCTGTTTTTT. It encodes CASSFGSADTGELFF. Supplemented by reference TRBV5-5 and TRBJ2-2, the full variable domain reads DAGVTQSPTHLIKTRGQQVTLRCSPISGHKSVSWYQQVLGQGPQFIFQYYEKEERGRGNFPDRFSARQFPNYSSELNVNALLLGDSALYLCASSFGSADTGELFFGEGSRLTVL.

V is TRBV7-2 and J is TRBJ1-4; no clear D gene. The CDR3 sequence is 15 residues long. Germline V gene sequence: CDR1 SGHTA, CDR2 FQGNSA. Trimming pared 4 bases from V and 7 bases from J, leaving 16 bases between. The CDR3 DNA follows: TGTGCCAGCAGCTCTCCAGCGGGTTCGGTTGAAAAACTGTTTTTT. Amino acids: CASSSPAGSVEKLFF. Looking up the rest from reference TRBV7-2 and TRBJ1-4 gives the full variable domain: GAGVSQSPSNKVTEKGKDVELRCDPISGHTALYWYRQSLGQGLEFLIYFQGNSAPDKSGLPSDRFSAERTGGSVSTLTIQRTQQEDSAVYLCASSSPAGSVEKLFFGSGTQLSVL.

This clone was seen at least ten times. This chain connects TRBV30 to TRBJ2-1; 8 bases line up with TRBD2. V trimming: 5 bases; J trimming: 9 bases; junction bases outside the gene matches: 12. The length of the CDR3 is 14 residues. The germline V gene encodes CDR1 GTSNPN and CDR2 SVGIG (reference sequence). The CDR3 sequence: CAWGGGRGDGEQFF. Here the CDR3 DNA reads TGTGCCTGGGGTGGAGGGCGGGGGGATGGTGAGCAGTTCTTC.

This clone was found once. The chain carries TRBV29-1 and TRBJ1-1, with TRBD1 as a possible D gene (5 bases). The ends were cut back, 0 bases at V and 2 bases at J, with 10 bases in the middle. Germline loops: CDR1 SQVTM, CDR2 ANQGSEA. CDR3 length: 14 residues. CDR3 loop: CSVEEMTVNTEAFF. DNA of the CDR3: TGCAGCGTTGAAGAAATGACAGTAAACACTGAAGCTTTCTTT.